This TCR beta chain appears in the sequencing data of a study of T cell repertoires in cytomegalovirus infection. Study-wide context: CMV infection plus the matching HLA type was flagged by public TCR beta signatures.

V lost 2 bases, J lost 6 bases, and 7 bases stayed unmatched. Germline V lookup: CDR1 MNHEY, CDR2 SVGAGI. The CDR3 runs to 14 residues. Study-wide results and limits: CMV-specific TCR beta clonotypes restricted by HLA-C dominated the ex vivo response.

At least ten counts were recorded for this clonotype. The antigen remains unidentified. TCRdb called the reads again in MiXCR, with one record for every CDR3 protein. Here the sample spans about 230,000 distinct CDR3 sequences, 5% to 8.5% being singletons. Sequenced: PBMCs. The TCR was taken from a human donor in good health (CMV status not recorded). Some clones in this sample may be carry-over from other donors' samples. The rearrangement links TRBV6-5 to TRBJ2-7; 7 nucleotides agree with TRBD1. CDR3 protein: CASSYNRGRGEQYF. The CDR3, as DNA: TGTGCCAGCAGTTACAACAGGGGCCGGGGCGAGCAGTACTTC.